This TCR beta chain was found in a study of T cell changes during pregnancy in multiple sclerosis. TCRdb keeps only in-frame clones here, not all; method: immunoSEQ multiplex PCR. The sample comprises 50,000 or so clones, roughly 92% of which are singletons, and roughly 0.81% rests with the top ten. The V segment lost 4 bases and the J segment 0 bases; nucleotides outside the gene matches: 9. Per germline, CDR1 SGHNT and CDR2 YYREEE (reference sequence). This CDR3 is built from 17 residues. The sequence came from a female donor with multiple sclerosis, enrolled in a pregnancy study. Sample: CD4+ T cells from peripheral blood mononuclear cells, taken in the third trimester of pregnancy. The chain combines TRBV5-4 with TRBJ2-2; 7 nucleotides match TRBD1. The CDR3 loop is CASSPGGTAANTGELFF. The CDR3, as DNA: TGTGCCAGCAGCCCAGGGGGTACTGCCGCGAACACCGGGGAGCTGTTTTTT.